One and the same sample provided the 14 T cell receptor beta chains below, sequenced in a study of CD4 and CD8 cells across lung adenocarcinoma regions (dated by TCRdb to the late 2010s). Libraries were constructed by PCR. The reads were generated on a HiSeq X Ten. The raw public data were reprocessed by TCRdb itself: fastp quality trimming at Q25, MiXCR clonotype calling, in-frame beta chains only. Each entry is one CDR3 protein sequence, shown with its most common DNA and genes. Across this sample there are approximately 19,000 distinct CDR3 sequences, with around half seen only once. Approximately 26% of the sample is held by the ten biggest clonotypes. The specimen sequenced was CD8+ T cells from the center of a lung tumor. The cell subset or site label, as the study defines it: tumor center region. The receptors were gathered from a female donor with lung adenocarcinoma. The CD4 and CD8 labels of this study may be unreliable.

This chain joins TRBV6-1 and TRBJ2-3; D is unresolved. Germline lookup yields CDR1 MNHNS and CDR2 SASEGT. There are 13 residues in the CDR3. V was clipped by 10 bases and J by 3 bases, with 14 bases between them. CDR3 nucleotide sequence: TGTGCCACCGAGCGTGACCCGACAGATACGCAGTATTTT. Translation: CATERDPTDTQYF.

V usage is TRBV7-6 and J usage is TRBJ2-2; D is uncertain. The germline CDR1 and CDR2 sequences are SGHVS and FNYEAQ. V was clipped by 5 bases and J by 4 bases, with 17 bases between them. The CDR3 totals 16 residues. CDR3 nucleotide sequence: TGTGCCAGCAGCATGTGGACGGGCTCTGGCACCGGGGAGCTGTTTTTT. Protein product: CASSMWTGSGTGELFF.

The table lists this clonotype with a few counts. The chain combines TRBV6-5 with TRBJ2-1; D unresolved. The closer fit of TRBJ2-5 to the DNA end suggests the J call may be wrong. There are 14 residues in the CDR3. Germline V gives CDR1 MNHEY, CDR2 SVGAGI. CDR3 nucleotides: TGTGCCAGCAGTTACTCGTGGAACTCAGAGACCCAGTACTTC. It yields the protein CASSYSWNSETQYF.

This clonotype is a singleton in its sample. Sequence at one end of the junction differs from germline and may be a read error. The chain couples TRBV10-1 to TRBJ2-4; no reliable D call. The CDR3 totals 14 residues. Germline CDR1 is WNHNN and CDR2 is SYGVQD (reference sequence). CDR3 loop: CGGSGEWAKDTQYF. The CDR3 DNA sequence: TGCGGCGGCAGTGGAGAGTGGGCCAAAGATACGCAGTATTTC.

The sample holds a few counts of this clonotype. The rearrangement joins TRBV6-1 to TRBJ2-5; 7 positions agree with TRBD1. Trimming cost V 5 bases and J 5 bases; bases outside gene matches: 8. Germline V gene lookup returns CDR1 MNHNS and CDR2 SASEGT. CDR3 length: 14 residues. In DNA form, the CDR3 reads TGTGCCAGCAGTCCATACAGGGGAGCGGAGACCCAGTACTTC. Its translation is CASSPYRGAETQYF.

This clonotype was counted a few times. The chain has TRBV7-3 and TRBJ2-2; TRBD2 matches at 7 bases. The CDR3 covers 15 residues. V lost 8 bases to trimming and J lost 4 bases; unmatched junction nucleotides: 10. Germline lookup yields CDR1 SGHTA and CDR2 FQGTGA. CDR3 in amino acids: CASRATSLSTGELFF. For the CDR3, the DNA is TGTGCCAGCCGAGCGACTAGCTTAAGCACCGGGGAGCTGTTTTTT.

The chain is built from TRBV27 and TRBJ2-3, with a weak D call TRBD2 (6 bases). With the DNA end fitting TRBJ2-7 better, the J assignment may be wrong. This CDR3 has 15 amino acids. Per the germline V gene, CDR1 is MNHEY and CDR2 is SMNVEV (reference sequence). The CDR3 sequence: CASSPGRGAKDTQYF. The DNA of the CDR3 is TGTGCCAGCAGTCCGGGGCGGGGAGCCAAAGATACGCAGTACTTC.

The chain's CDR3 is CASSSGLAGGAYQETQYF. CDR3 DNA: TGTGCCAGCAGCTCCGGACTAGCGGGAGGGGCGTACCAAGAGACCCAGTACTTC. V usage is TRBV6-1 and J usage is TRBJ2-5, with 15 bases that match TRBD2. Germline V gene lookup returns CDR1 MNHNS and CDR2 SASEGT. CDR3 length: 18 residues. Losses at the gene ends were 6 bases for V and 0 bases for J; bases not matched to a gene: 8.

The CDR3 sequence is CASFPINGGATNEQYF. The CDR3 DNA is TGTGCCAGCTTCCCTATCAACGGCGGAGCTACAAATGAGCAGTACTTC. V usage is TRBV6-1 and J usage is TRBJ2-1; D gene ambiguous. The J call may be incorrect, as the DNA end agrees better with TRBJ2-7. The CDR3 runs 16 residues. Germline V gene sequence: CDR1 MNHNS, CDR2 SASEGT.

This clonotype was observed at least ten times. V usage is TRBV6-5 and J usage is TRBJ1-2, with D unclear. Deletions cut 0 bases from V and 2 bases from J, with 10 bases between. The CDR3 runs to 15 residues. Germline CDR1 MNHEY, CDR2 SVGAGI. CDR3 in amino acids: CASSYSSPLNYGYTF. The CDR3 nucleotides read TGTGCCAGCAGTTACTCAAGTCCCCTAAACTATGGCTACACCTTC.

This chain joins TRBV14 and TRBJ2-5; 9 nucleotides agree with TRBD2. The CDR3 spans 13 residues. Germline V gene data show CDR1 as SGHDN and CDR2 as FVKESK. V shed 1 base and J 9 bases; nucleotides not matched to a gene: 3. The CDR3 spells CASSQGLADAQYF. The CDR3 DNA sequence: TGTGCCAGCAGCCAAGGACTAGCGGACGCCCAGTACTTC.

This clonotype came up many times. The chain combines TRBV7-2 with TRBJ2-1; a weak D match, TRBD1 (5 bases). Trimming stripped 3 bases from V and 4 bases from J, with 7 bases between. The CDR3 contains 13 residues. Germline V gene lookup returns CDR1 SGHTA and CDR2 FQGNSA. The CDR3 spells CASSFRQYNEQFF. The DNA for the CDR3 is TGTGCCAGCAGCTTCCGACAGTACAATGAGCAGTTCTTC.

As for this clonotype: The junction shows a germline mismatch at one end, possibly a read error. The genes are TRBV9 and TRBJ2-3; unclear D gene. Germline loops: CDR1 SGDLS, CDR2 YYNGEE. The CDR3 runs to 15 residues. The CDR3: CASGLRAASSDAQYF. The CDR3 DNA follows: TGTGCCAGCGGCCTCCGGGCTGCGAGCTCAGATGCGCAGTATTTT. Together with reference TRBV9 and TRBJ2-3, the CDR3 gives the full variable domain: DSGVTQTPKHLITATGQRVTLRCSPRSGDLSVYWYQQSLDQGLQFLIQYYNGEERAKGNILERFSAQQFPDLHSELNLSSLELGDSALYFCASGLRAASSDAQYFGPGTRLTVL.

V is TRBV27 and J is TRBJ2-4; tentatively, D is TRBD2 (7 bases). Per germline, CDR1 MNHEY and CDR2 SMNVEV (reference sequence). Trimming left V 8 bases short and J 13 bases short, with 27 bases between. The CDR3 contains 15 residues. As DNA, the CDR3 is TGTGCCAGCGTCGGGGGCGGGAGAGCCGAAGATACGCAGTACTTC. Amino acid sequence: CASVGGGRAEDTQYF.